The clone carrying this T cell receptor beta chain appeared a few times. Its target is not known. Germline lookup yields CDR1 LNHNV and CDR2 YYDKDF (reference sequence). This CDR3 is 16 amino acids long. The V segment lost 1 base and the J segment 4 bases; nucleotides outside the gene matches: 6. The PCR ran on 60 Vbeta and 13 Jbeta primers. TCRdb keeps only in-frame clones here, not all; method: immunoSEQ multiplex PCR. The sample has approximately 150,000 clones; 68% are singletons. The sample comes from a study of cytomegalovirus exposure and HLA in healthy donors. General study findings and limits: V- and J-gene trimming of TCR beta was linked (in a later analysis) to a missense DCLRE1C variant.

Specimen: PBMCs. The receptor was isolated from a woman aged 40 to 50 in good health and CMV-seropositive. This chain links TRBV15 with TRBJ2-5; 10 nucleotides line up with TRBD2. The CDR3 nucleotides are TGTGCCACCAGCAGAGGTCTAGCGGGGGATCGAGAGACCCAGTACTTC. Translated, it gives CATSRGLAGDRETQYF.